This TCR beta chain is drawn from a study of shared clonotypes between healthy human individuals. Germline lookup yields CDR1 ENHRY and CDR2 SYGVKD. The CDR3 runs to 15 residues. With V trimmed by 6 bases and J by 5 bases, 11 bases remained unmatched. Profiled with immunoSEQ multiplex PCR; TCRdb holds only in-frame clones, not every one. The sample gives under 2.5 million clones, 85% to 95% of which show up once; 0.37% is in the top ten. This chain uses TRBV10-3 with TRBJ2-5, with 8 bases that match TRBD1. The TCR was taken from a man younger than 30 in good health. Some clones in this sample may be carry-over from other donors' samples. The specimen sequenced was naive CD4+ T cells from PBMCs. The subset is: CD45RA+ positively selected. The CDR3 bases are TGTGCCATCAGAGCACAGACAGGGGATGAGGAGACCCAGTACTTC. This gives the protein CAIRAQTGDEETQYF.